These 20 T cell receptor beta chains share one sample of origin, sequenced in a study of spatial heterogeneity in lung cancer (dated by TCRdb to the late 2010s). Library preparation was by 5' RACE. TCRdb lists the instrument as NextSeq 500. The public reads were reanalyzed by TCRdb: fastp trimming at Q25, MiXCR alignment, in-frame beta chains only. Rows merge per CDR3 protein into single entries with the most common DNA and genes. The sample has approximately 3,000 distinct CDR3 sequences on record, 17% of them singletons. The top ten hold more than 20% of the sample. The time point label, read with the paper, signifies: sample taken at primary tumor resection. The material sequenced was normal lung tissue next to the tumor, taken at surgery. These receptor sequences come from a female donor with early-stage non-small cell lung cancer.

This clonotype is labeled medium-sized. This chain uses TRBV19 with TRBJ1-5, with TRBD1 matching 8 bases. The CDR3 has 15 amino acids. The V segment lost 8 bases and the J segment 4 bases; nucleotides outside the gene matches: 10. Germline CDR1 LNHDA, CDR2 SQIVND (reference sequence). The CDR3 loop reads CASGIEDRANQPQHF. The CDR3 nucleotides are TGTGCCAGTGGGATCGAGGACAGGGCTAATCAGCCCCAGCATTTT.

This chain uses TRBV19 with TRBJ1-3; tentative D call: TRBD1 (5 bases). V lost 6 bases, J lost 0 bases, and 9 bases lay in between. Germline V CDR1 and CDR2: LNHDA, SQIVND (reference sequence). This CDR3 is 14 amino acids long. The CDR3 region is CASRDTDSGNTIYF. The CDR3 nucleotides are TGTGCCAGTAGGGACACTGACTCTGGAAACACCATATATTTT.

This clonotype has a handful of counts. V usage is TRBV5-1 and J usage is TRBJ2-7, with TRBD1 identical over 7 bases. There are 15 residues in the CDR3. With 6 bases clipped from V and 0 bases from J, the junction kept 9 bases outside the gene matches. Germline V gene lookup returns CDR1 SGHRS and CDR2 YFSETQ. DNA of the CDR3: TGCGCCAGCACCAACAGGGGAAGTAGCTCCTACGAGCAGTACTTC. Translated, it gives CASTNRGSSSYEQYF.

The chain employs TRBV7-3 and TRBJ2-3, with a tentative D call TRBD1 (6 bases). V dropped 3 bases and J dropped 4 bases, with 14 bases sitting between them. The CDR3 is made up of 15 amino acids. Germline-derived CDR1 and CDR2 are SGHTA and FQGTGA. The CDR3 is CASSLSGQLPDTQYF. The CDR3 DNA reads TGTGCCAGCAGCTTGAGTGGACAGCTTCCAGATACGCAGTATTTT.

V is TRBV12-3 or TRBV12-4 and J is TRBJ1-1; D is possibly TRBD1 (5 bases). CDR3 length equals 14 residues. Trimming stripped 6 bases from V and 3 bases from J, with 14 bases between. CDR3 coding DNA: TGTGCCAGCAGACCTGACTGGGGGGACACTGAAGCTTTCTTT. It yields the protein CASRPDWGDTEAFF.

The chain combines TRBV19 with TRBJ2-4; 10 nucleotides line up with TRBD2. The V segment lost 6 bases and the J segment 7 bases; nucleotides outside the gene matches: 9. The CDR3 sequence is 15 residues long. CDR1 is LNHDA, CDR2 SQIVND, per germline (reference sequence). In DNA form, the CDR3 reads TGTGCCAGTAGGGGCCCTAGCGGGAGTGGGAACATTCAGTACTTC. It translates to CASRGPSGSGNIQYF.

This clonotype was recorded a few times. J is TRBJ1-5 and V is TRBV30; D may be TRBD1 (5 bases). The CDR3 has 12 amino acids. Per germline, CDR1 GTSNPN and CDR2 SVGIG (reference sequence). The germline V and J ends were trimmed by 4 bases and 7 bases, with 11 bases remaining between them. The chain's CDR3 is CAWNTGYQPQHF. CDR3 DNA sequence: TGTGCCTGGAACACAGGATACCAGCCCCAGCATTTT.

This clonotype is medium-sized in the sample. The V call is TRBV7-2, the J call TRBJ2-5; D call uncertain. The CDR3 consists of 13 residues. The germline CDR1 and CDR2 sequences are SGHTA and FQGNSA. V gave up 6 bases and J gave up 5 bases, with 13 bases separating them. The CDR3: CASSSHTEETQYF. The CDR3 bases are TGTGCCAGCAGTTCACACACGGAGGAGACCCAGTACTTC.

This chain links TRBV20-1 with TRBJ2-1; 11 bases map to TRBD2. After removal of 6 bases from V and 4 bases from J, the junction contained 14 bases not matched to a gene. Germline CDR1 DFQATT, CDR2 SNEGSKA (reference sequence). The CDR3 spans 17 residues. For the CDR3, the DNA is TGCAGTGCCCACTTCATCTCCGGGACTAGCGGATACAATGAGCAGTTCTTC. Its translation: CSAHFISGTSGYNEQFF.

By share of the sample, this clonotype is medium-sized. V and J are TRBV12-3 or TRBV12-4 and TRBJ1-2; D is possibly TRBD1 (6 bases). The germline V and J ends were trimmed by 3 bases and 8 bases, with 16 bases remaining between them. The CDR3 runs 14 residues. CDR3 sequence reads: CASSFWGRDFGYTF. The CDR3 coding sequence is TGTGCCAGCAGTTTTTGGGGGCGTGACTTCGGCTACACCTTC.

The chain has TRBV18 and TRBJ1-4, with no clear D. Germline CDR1 and CDR2: KGHSH and LQKENI. This CDR3 is built from 15 residues. The V and J ends lost 2 bases and 8 bases respectively, with 15 bases between them. The CDR3 reads CASSPEAITTEKLFF. The CDR3 DNA is TGTGCCAGCTCACCAGAAGCGATAACCACCGAAAAACTGTTTTTT.

By sample share, this clonotype is medium-sized. The genes are TRBV12-3 or TRBV12-4 and TRBJ1-1, with D perhaps matching TRBD1 (6 bases). Trimming removed 6 bases at V and 0 bases at J, with 8 bases between. The CDR3 sequence is 13 residues long. The CDR3 sequence is CASRNRVNTEAFF. For the CDR3, the DNA is TGTGCCAGCAGGAACAGGGTGAACACTGAAGCTTTCTTT.

The gene calls are TRBV6-2 or TRBV6-3 and TRBJ2-1, with 12 bases lining up with TRBD1. The V gene's germline CDR1 is MNHEY and CDR2 SVGEGT. The CDR3 has 16 amino acids. The trim removed 6 bases at V and 8 bases at J, leaving 11 bases unmatched. CDR3 nucleotide sequence: TGTGCCAGCAGCGATAGGGGACAGGGGGCCTTGGATGAGCAGTTCTTC. This sequence encodes CASSDRGQGALDEQFF.

The J gene is TRBJ2-7, the V gene TRBV2, with TRBD2 as a possible D gene (5 bases). CDR3 size: 13 residues. Germline lookup yields CDR1 SNHLY and CDR2 FYNNEI. The ends were cut back, 7 bases at V and 0 bases at J, with 10 bases in the middle. The CDR3 sequence: CASKSGSSYEQYF. The DNA of the CDR3 is TGTGCCAGCAAGAGCGGTAGCTCCTACGAGCAGTACTTC.

This clonotype is medium-sized in the sample. The chain uses TRBV5-6 and TRBJ2-1, with D possibly TRBD2 on 5 matching bases. Looked up from germline, CDR1 is SGHDT and CDR2 is YYEEEE. V was shortened by 0 bases and J by 8 bases, with 9 bases between the two germline ends. This CDR3 spans 13 amino acids. DNA for the CDR3: TGTGCCAGCAGCTTGGGGACTGGTGATGAGCAGTTCTTC. This codes for CASSLGTGDEQFF. The full variable domain, in which reference TRBV5-6 and TRBJ2-1 provide the parts outside the CDR3, is DAGVTQSPTHLIKTRGQQVTLRCSPKSGHDTVSWYQQALGQGPQFIFQYYEEEERQRGNFPDRFSGHQFPNYSSELNVNALLLGDSALYLCASSLGTGDEQFFGPGTRLTVL.

By frequency in the sample, this clonotype is medium-sized. V is TRBV7-2 and J is TRBJ2-2; possible D gene TRBD1, 5 bases. Germline CDR1 is SGHTA and CDR2 is FQGNSA. The V end was cut by 1 base, the J end by 0 bases, with 9 bases between. The length of the CDR3 is 16 residues. The CDR3 reads CASSLDRPPNTGELFF. CDR3 nucleotides: TGTGCCAGCAGCTTAGACAGGCCACCGAACACCGGGGAGCTGTTTTTT.

This sequence joins TRBV28 and TRBJ2-1, with D uncertain. CDR1 is MDHEN and CDR2 is SYDVKM in the germline V gene. The CDR3 contains 13 residues. Deletions cut 2 bases from V and 8 bases from J, with 10 bases between. As DNA, the CDR3 is TGTGCCAGCAGTTTACCCCAAGTACATGAGCAGTTCTTC. Translated: CASSLPQVHEQFF.

This clonotype was counted a single time. CDR3 coding DNA: TGTGCTAGTGGATCCTTTGGACTTCCACTCACAGATACGCAGTATTTT. Protein product: CASGSFGLPLTDTQYF. The chain uses TRBV12-5 and TRBJ2-3, with D maybe TRBD2 (5 bases). V was clipped by 6 bases and J by 2 bases, with 18 bases between them. Germline lookup yields CDR1 LGHNT and CDR2 FRNRAP. The CDR3 sequence is 16 residues long.

This clonotype is medium-sized (0.01 to 0.1%) by share. The chain has TRBV12-3 or TRBV12-4 and TRBJ2-5; possibly TRBD2 for D (6 bases). V was pared by 6 bases and J by 2 bases, with 13 bases between. CDR3 size: 14 residues. The CDR3 is CASSLPGTQETQYF. The DNA of the CDR3 is TGTGCCAGCAGCCTCCCTGGGACTCAAGAGACCCAGTACTTC.

This clonotype is judged medium-sized. The V call is TRBV28, the J call TRBJ2-6, with D uncertain. Germline V gene sequence: CDR1 MDHEN, CDR2 SYDVKM. Trimming removed 6 bases from V and 0 bases from J, with 9 bases in between. The CDR3 runs 15 residues. This CDR3 reads CASSPQYSGANVLTF. The CDR3 bases are TGTGCCAGCAGCCCACAGTACTCTGGGGCCAACGTCCTGACTTTC.